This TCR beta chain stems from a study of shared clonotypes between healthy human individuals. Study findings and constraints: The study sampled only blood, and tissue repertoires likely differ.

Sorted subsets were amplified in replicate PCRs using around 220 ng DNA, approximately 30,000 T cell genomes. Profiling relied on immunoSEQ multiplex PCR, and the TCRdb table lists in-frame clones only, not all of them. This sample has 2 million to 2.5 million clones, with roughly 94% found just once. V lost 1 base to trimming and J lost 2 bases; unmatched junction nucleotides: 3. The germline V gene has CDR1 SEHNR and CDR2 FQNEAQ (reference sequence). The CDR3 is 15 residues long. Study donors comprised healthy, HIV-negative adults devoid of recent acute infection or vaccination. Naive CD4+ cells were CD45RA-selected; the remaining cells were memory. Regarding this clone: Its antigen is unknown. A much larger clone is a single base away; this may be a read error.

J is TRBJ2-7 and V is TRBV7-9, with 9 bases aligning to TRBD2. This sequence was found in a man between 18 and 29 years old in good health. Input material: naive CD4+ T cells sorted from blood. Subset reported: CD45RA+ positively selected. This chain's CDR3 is CASSLVVAGAYEQYF. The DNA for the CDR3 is TGTGCCAGCAGCTTAGTAGTAGCGGGAGCCTACGAGCAGTACTTC.